The text below deals with one T cell receptor beta chain. Its antigen is unidentified. The assay was immunoSEQ multiplex PCR, and TCRdb's table has in-frame clones only and misses some. This table holds 15,000 to 20,000 clones, roughly three quarters found once. The germline CDR1 and CDR2 sequences are SGHDT and YYEEEE. This CDR3 spans 14 amino acids. J was trimmed by 10 bases and V by 4 bases; bases with no gene match: 8. The data are from a study of tumor-infiltrating lymphocytes in localized non-small cell lung cancer. Study-wide points: Tumor T-cell fraction was not associated with recurrence-free survival. No T-cell fraction difference was seen between IM1 and IM2 tumors. Different pieces of the same tissue were used for each assay.

The chain has TRBV5-6 and TRBJ1-4, with 9 bases identical to TRBD1. The receptor's source is a human donor with non-small cell lung cancer. The material sequenced was lung tumor tissue. The CDR3 DNA reads TGTGCCAGCAGCGCGGGACAGGGATCAAGAAAACTGTTTTTT. Protein sequence: CASSAGQGSRKLFF.